Sequencing of this TCR beta chain was carried out in a study of T cell changes during pregnancy in multiple sclerosis. The assay was immunoSEQ multiplex PCR, and TCRdb's table has in-frame clones only and misses some. The data hold 40,000 to 50,000 clones, with around 94% observed a single time. V gave up 4 bases and J gave up 3 bases, with 7 bases separating them. The germline V gene has CDR1 SGHNT and CDR2 YYREEE (reference sequence). This CDR3 is 13 amino acids long. This clonotype was obtained from a female donor with multiple sclerosis, enrolled in a pregnancy study. The chain joins TRBV5-4 to TRBJ2-2, with D unresolved. The input for sequencing was CD4+ T cells from peripheral blood mononuclear cells, taken in the first trimester of pregnancy. CDR3 nucleotides: TGTGCCAGCAGCAGACGGGACACCGGGGAGCTGTTTTTT. As protein: CASSRRDTGELFF.